The next 22 T cell receptor beta chains were all read from a single sample in a study of T cell repertoires in cytomegalovirus infection. TCRdb re-called the reads with MiXCR, one entry per CDR3 protein. The sample consists of approximately 150,000 distinct CDR3 sequences, 17% of them appearing once. Material for sequencing was CD8+ T cells from PBMCs. The receptors shown here come from a human donor in good health (CMV status not recorded). Some clones in this sample may be carry-over from other donors' samples.

V is TRBV7-9 and J is TRBJ2-1; D is ambiguous. The CDR3 length is 12 residues. V was trimmed by 4 bases and J by 5 bases, leaving 6 bases between them. Germline loops: CDR1 SEHNR, CDR2 FQNEAQ (reference sequence). As DNA, the CDR3 is TGTGCCAGCAGCTACGCCAACAATGAGCAGTTCTTC. This codes for CASSYANNEQFF.

CDR3 loop: CASSLISVDTQYF. The CDR3 nucleotides are TGTGCCAGCAGCTTAATTTCCGTGGATACGCAGTATTTT. The rearrangement uses TRBV7-3 and TRBJ2-3; no reliable D call. Germline values: CDR1 SGHTA, CDR2 FQGTGA. This CDR3 is 13 amino acids long. Trimming pared 1 base from V and 6 bases from J, leaving 8 bases between.

There are a few counts of this clonotype. The CDR3 coding sequence is TGTGCCAGCAGTTCGGTCAGACAGGGATTCTACTACGAGCAGTACTTC. It yields the protein CASSSVRQGFYYEQYF. The chain has TRBV6-2 or TRBV6-3 and TRBJ2-7; 7 bases are a match to TRBD1. Trimming took 4 bases from V and 3 from J; bases not matched to a gene: 12. The germline gives CDR1 MNHEY, CDR2 SVGEGT. The CDR3 totals 16 residues.

This clonotype came up a few times. V and J are TRBV12-3 or TRBV12-4 and TRBJ2-7; 12 positions agree with TRBD2. V was pared by 3 bases and J by 6 bases, with 9 bases of the junction left unmatched. This CDR3 comprises 16 residues. CDR3 nucleotides: TGTGCCAGCAGTTTGGGAGGACTAGCGGGGACCCTCGAGCAGTACTTC. Amino acid sequence: CASSLGGLAGTLEQYF.

The chain couples TRBV2 to TRBJ1-4; D remains ambiguous. Trimming left V 11 bases short and J 7 bases short, with 14 bases between. The length of the CDR3 is 12 residues. Per the germline V gene, CDR1 is SNHLY and CDR2 is FYNNEI. The CDR3 is CAGRLLSEKLFF. CDR3 coding DNA: TGTGCCGGCCGCCTACTCAGTGAAAAACTGTTTTTT.

The chain links TRBV28 to TRBJ1-5; TRBD1 might be the D (5 bases). This CDR3 region has 17 residues. Deletions cut 7 bases from V and 3 bases from J, with 22 bases between. The germline V gene encodes CDR1 MDHEN and CDR2 SYDVKM. The CDR3 DNA reads as TGTGCCAGCATCCGGGGGGTGGGCTTTGGGTCCAATCAGCCCCAGCATTTT. Translated: CASIRGVGFGSNQPQHF. Variable domain in full (rest from reference TRBV28 and TRBJ1-5): DVKVTQSSRYLVKRTGEKVFLECVQDMDHENMFWYRQDPGLGLRLIYFSYDVKMKEKGDIPEGYSVSREKKERFSLILESASTNQTSMYLCASIRGVGFGSNQPQHFGDGTRLSIL.

This clonotype was seen only a few times. The chain links TRBV7-2 to TRBJ2-6; D perhaps matches TRBD1 (5 bases). There are 15 residues in the CDR3. V was shortened by 5 bases and J by 4 bases, with 12 bases between the two germline ends. Germline assignment: CDR1 SGHTA and CDR2 FQGNSA. This chain's CDR3 is CASSGPRTGANVLTF. The CDR3 nucleotides are TGTGCCAGCAGCGGGCCGAGGACAGGGGCCAACGTCCTGACTTTC.

Many counts were recorded for this clonotype. The CDR3 reads CASSLTPGQLEGYTF. The CDR3 DNA sequence: TGTGCCAGCAGCTTAACCCCGGGACAGTTAGAAGGCTACACCTTC. This sequence joins TRBV7-2 and TRBJ1-2; 7 bases map to TRBD1. There are 15 residues in the CDR3. V trimming: 2 bases; J trimming: 8 bases; junction bases outside the gene matches: 11. CDR1 SGHTA and CDR2 FQGNSA come from the germline V gene.

V is TRBV6-4 and J is TRBJ2-1, with a weak D call TRBD1 (5 bases). This CDR3 region has 14 residues. V was pared by 6 bases and J by 7 bases, with 16 bases between. Germline lookup yields CDR1 MRHNA and CDR2 SNTAGT. As DNA, the CDR3 is TGTGCCAGCAGCCGCAGGGAAGGTGTAAATGAGCAGTTCTTC. It translates to CASSRREGVNEQFF.

The rearrangement joins TRBV19 to TRBJ2-2, with D uncertain. The CDR3 loop spans 12 amino acids. CDR1 and CDR2 from the germline V gene are LNHDA and SQIVND (reference sequence). Trimming shortened V by 1 base and J by 5 bases, and 2 bases separated the two germline ends. This chain's CDR3 is CASSIATGELFF. In nucleotides, the CDR3 is TGTGCCAGTAGTATAGCGACCGGGGAGCTGTTTTTT.

In this sample, this clonotype turned up a few times. The rearrangement uses TRBV7-9 and TRBJ2-7, with a possible D match to TRBD2 (5 bases). Trimming took 5 bases from V and 4 from J, leaving 30 bases between them. CDR1 and CDR2 from the germline V gene are SEHNR and FQNEAQ (reference sequence). This CDR3 is 19 amino acids long. CDR3 amino acids: CASSPPLPHGKTPNYEQYF. The CDR3 DNA sequence: TGTGCCAGCAGCCCTCCATTACCCCACGGGAAAACCCCAAATTACGAGCAGTACTTC. Variable domain in full (rest from reference TRBV7-9 and TRBJ2-7): DTGVSQNPRHKITKRGQNVTFRCDPISEHNRLYWYRQTLGQGPEFLTYFQNEAQLEKSRLLSDRFSAERPKGSFSTLEIQRTEQGDSAMYLCASSPPLPHGKTPNYEQYFGPGTRLTVT.

V and J are TRBV6-2 or TRBV6-3 and TRBJ2-7; TRBD1 matches 10 bases. CDR3 length: 15 residues. CDR1 and CDR2 (germline): MNHEY, SVGEGT. Trimming removed 0 bases from V and 3 bases from J; junction bases left unmatched: 2. CDR3 amino acids: CASSYSGTGVYEQYF. The CDR3 bases are TGTGCCAGCAGTTACTCCGGGACAGGGGTCTACGAGCAGTACTTC.

The J gene is TRBJ1-5, the V gene TRBV6-2 or TRBV6-3; the match to TRBD1 covers 8 bases. The CDR3 has 16 amino acids. V dropped 5 bases and J dropped 3; count of bases not matched to a gene: 9. Germline assignment: CDR1 MNHEY and CDR2 SVGEGT. CDR3 in amino acids: CASSPGDRPFNQPQHF. Here the CDR3 DNA reads TGTGCCAGCAGTCCAGGGGACAGGCCATTCAATCAGCCCCAGCATTTT.

The chain carries TRBV6-4 and TRBJ2-1; 7 nucleotides match TRBD2. CDR1 is MRHNA, CDR2 SNTAGT, per germline. V dropped 4 bases and J dropped 5; count of bases not matched to a gene: 5. The CDR3 has 14 amino acids. This chain's CDR3 is CASSVSSGHNEQFF. CDR3 nucleotide sequence: TGTGCCAGCAGTGTGTCTAGCGGCCACAATGAGCAGTTCTTC.

In this sample, this clonotype turned up a few times. This rearrangement joins TRBV2 to TRBJ2-1; TRBD1 or TRBD2 may be the D gene (5 bases each). V dropped 10 bases and J dropped 6 bases, with 19 bases sitting between them. This CDR3 has 14 amino acids. Germline V gene lookup returns CDR1 SNHLY and CDR2 FYNNEI. CDR3 nucleotides: TGTGCCATCCCGGTCACCGGGACCACCAATGAGCAGTTCTTC. Protein: CAIPVTGTTNEQFF.

Ten or more counts support this clonotype. This rearrangement joins TRBV6-4 to TRBJ2-3; 12 positions match TRBD2. With V trimmed by 0 bases and J by 3 bases, 1 base remained unmatched. CDR3 length: 16 residues. Looked up from germline, CDR1 is MRHNA and CDR2 is SNTAGT. In DNA form, the CDR3 reads TGTGCCAGCAGTGACTCCCTAGCGGGAGGGACAGATACGCAGTATTTT. Translating it yields CASSDSLAGGTDTQYF.

The gene calls are TRBV6-2 or TRBV6-3 and TRBJ2-2, with D uncertain. V was trimmed by 4 bases and J by 0 bases, leaving 6 bases between them. CDR1 MNHEY and CDR2 SVGEGT come from the germline V gene. CDR3 length equals 14 residues. Here the CDR3 DNA reads TGTGCCAGCAGTTTAAGGGCGAACACCGGGGAGCTGTTTTTT. Protein: CASSLRANTGELFF.

The gene calls are TRBV6-5 and TRBJ2-2; 11 bases are shared with TRBD2. J was trimmed by 9 bases and V by 6 bases; bases with no gene match: 12. This CDR3 has 16 amino acids. CDR1 MNHEY and CDR2 SVGAGI come from the germline V gene. CDR3 nucleotide sequence: TGTGCCAGCAGCCAGTCCCTAGCGGGGGGCATTAGGGAGCTGTTTTTT. Its translation: CASSQSLAGGIRELFF.

This clonotype was observed a handful of times. The rearrangement links TRBV12-3 or TRBV12-4 to TRBJ2-7; 7 bases align to TRBD2. The CDR3 has 14 amino acids. V was pared by 3 bases and J by 2 bases, with 4 bases of the junction left unmatched. CDR3 coding DNA: TGTGCCAGCAGTTTGGCTAGCGGAACCTACGAGCAGTACTTC. Encoded protein: CASSLASGTYEQYF.

This clonotype was seen a handful of times. The chain recombines TRBV29-1 with TRBJ2-7; TRBD1 might be the D (6 bases). V was pared by 3 bases and J by 4 bases, with 13 bases between. Germline assignment: CDR1 SQVTM and CDR2 ANQGSEA. This CDR3 has 13 amino acids. CDR3 DNA sequence: TGCAGCGTTGAGACAGGCCTCGTATACGAGCAGTACTTC. It codes for CSVETGLVYEQYF.

This clonotype was seen a few times. J is TRBJ2-7 and V is TRBV10-3, with TRBD1 matching 12 bases. The CDR3 extends over 14 amino acids. J lost 5 bases, V lost 6 bases, and 5 bases had no gene match. From germline, CDR1 is ENHRY and CDR2 SYGVKD. The CDR3 protein is CAISSGTGGNEQYF. CDR3 nucleotides: TGTGCCATCAGCTCCGGGACAGGGGGCAACGAGCAGTACTTC.

The chain carries TRBV15 and TRBJ1-2; D ambiguous. Germline CDR1 and CDR2: LNHNV and YYDKDF (reference sequence). This CDR3 has 16 residues. Trimming took off 5 bases at V and 4 bases at J, with 20 bases between the two ends. In DNA, the CDR3 is TGTGCCACCAGCGCCCGCGGAGAAGGGAGTGCCTATGGCTACACCTTC. This translates into CATSARGEGSAYGYTF. Full variable domain (missing parts from reference TRBV15 and TRBJ1-2): DAMVIQNPRYQVTQFGKPVTLSCSQTLNHNVMYWYQQKSSQAPKLLFHYYDKDFNNEADTPDNFQSRRPNTSFCFLDIRSPGLGDTAMYLCATSARGEGSAYGYTFGSGTRLTVV.